The source of this TCR beta chain is a study of OX40 agonist ivuxolimab in advanced cancers. Profiled with immunoSEQ multiplex PCR; TCRdb holds only in-frame clones, not every one. The sample carries approximately 60,000 clones, around four fifths recorded once. This clone was seen just once. The germline V gene encodes CDR1 SGHNT and CDR2 YENEEA. This CDR3 contains 12 residues. Trimming cost V 5 bases and J 3 bases, with 5 bases left between them. The receptor comes from an adult with an advanced solid tumor such as melanoma, head and neck, liver or kidney cancer. Material: CD4+ or CD8+ T cells sorted from blood, obtained in a trial of the OX40 agonist ivuxolimab. V usage is TRBV11-3 and J usage is TRBJ1-3; no clear D gene. CDR3 residues: CASSPVGNTIYF. The CDR3 nucleotides read TGTGCCAGCAGCCCAGTTGGAAACACCATATATTTT.